The text below deals with one T cell receptor (beta chain). This record comes from a study of blood T cell repertoires in COVID-19. Turning to the study itself: Some COVID-19 samples were acute and others convalescent; all came from the United States, Italy and Spain.

Original data processing: Quantification of nucleated cells was approximated via reference gene primer amplification. Sequencing was performed with immunoSEQ multiplex PCR; in TCRdb, only in-frame clones are kept and a portion is missing. That table furnishes V, J and clone size, whereas the DNA furnished D and trimming. Counted here are about 80,000 clones, approximately 78% occurring once; the ten biggest clones make up just over 35%. Germline loops: CDR1 SGHRS, CDR2 YFSETQ. With 3 bases removed from V and 13 bases from J, the gap between germline ends came to 14 bases. CDR3 size: 13 residues. Sequences were obtained from peripheral blood. The V and J genes are TRBV5-1 and TRBJ1-6; D is undetermined. The receptor was derived from a woman in her 70s with acute or convalescent COVID-19. Here the CDR3 reads CASSWTQREPLHF. Written as DNA, the CDR3 is TGCGCCAGCAGCTGGACCCAGAGGGAGCCCCTCCACTTT.